This T cell receptor (beta chain) derives from a study of CD8+CD57+ T cells in acquired aplastic anemia. Study background: Across the sorted CD4+ and CD8+ cells, DNA amounts averaged roughly 3.5 ug. The study, taken as a whole, reports: Levels of CD8+ Simpson's diversity were not significantly distinct in patients versus controls. Some 31 CD8+ CDR3 sequences were shared between patients and controls.

The template used for profiling TCR beta VDJ and CDR3 was genomic DNA. MiXCR, applied by TCRdb to the reads, yields one record per CDR3 protein. The sample contains 150,000 to 200,000 distinct CDR3 sequences, about 64% of which appear only once. To note about this clonotype: Its antigen is not known.

This CDR3 region has 14 residues. The germline V gene encodes CDR1 SNHLY and CDR2 FYNNEI. The germline V and J ends were trimmed by 2 bases and 4 bases, with 9 bases remaining between them. The origin of this receptor is a human donor with severe aplastic anemia or a healthy control (not recorded which). Specimen: sorted CD4+, CD8+, or CD8+CD57+ T cells (not recorded which) from PBMCs. This chain links TRBV2 with TRBJ1-5; unclear D gene. CDR3 DNA sequence: TGTGCCAGCAGTGAACAAAGGTGGAATCAGCCCCAGCATTTT. Its translation is CASSEQRWNQPQHF.